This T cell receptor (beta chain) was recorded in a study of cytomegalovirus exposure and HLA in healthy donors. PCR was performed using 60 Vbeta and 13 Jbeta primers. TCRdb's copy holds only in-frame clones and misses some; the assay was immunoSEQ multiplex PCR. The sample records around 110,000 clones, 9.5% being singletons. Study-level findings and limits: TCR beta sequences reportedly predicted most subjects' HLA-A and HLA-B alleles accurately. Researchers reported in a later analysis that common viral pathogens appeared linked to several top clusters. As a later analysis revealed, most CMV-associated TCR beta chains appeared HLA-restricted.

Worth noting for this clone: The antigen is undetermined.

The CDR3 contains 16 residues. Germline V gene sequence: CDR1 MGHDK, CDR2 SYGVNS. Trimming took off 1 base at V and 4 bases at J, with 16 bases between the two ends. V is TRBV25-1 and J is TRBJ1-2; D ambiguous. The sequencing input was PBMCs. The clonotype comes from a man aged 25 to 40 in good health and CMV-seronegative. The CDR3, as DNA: TGTGCCAGCAGTGAATTGAGGGAGTACTCAACCTATGGCTACACCTTC. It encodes CASSELREYSTYGYTF.